The present T cell receptor beta chain was sequenced within a study of response to subunit inactivated influenza vaccine. From the RT-PCR reads, TCRdb called clonotypes with MiXCR, one entry per CDR3 protein. The data show around 650,000 distinct CDR3 sequences, with around 14% seen just once and around 10% held by the top ten. CDR1 is LGHNA, CDR2 YSLEER, per germline. The CDR3 covers 16 residues. V was shortened by 0 bases and J by 0 bases, with 11 bases between the two germline ends. This chain joins TRBV4-3 and TRBJ2-5; D remains ambiguous. Sequencing used PBMCs from blood, obtained about 12 days after vaccination. The receptor was isolated from a man aged 50 to 59 who received an inactivated influenza vaccine. CDR3 nucleotides: TGCGCCAGCAGCCAAGATTTGCTACAGTACCAAGAGACCCAGTACTTC. Translated, it gives CASSQDLLQYQETQYF.